This is a list of T cell receptor beta chains from one sample in a study of T cells in Graves' hyperthyroidism and ophthalmopathy. TCRdb redid the calling of the multiplex PCR reads with MiXCR, one entry per CDR3 protein. Here the sample spans approximately 510,000 distinct CDR3 sequences, less than 25% being singletons. The sequenced sample consisted of blood. Every receptor here comes from a man aged 18 to 30 with Graves' hyperthyroidism. The CDR3 runs from the conserved cysteine through the conserved F or W. Each record gives: clone size, D gene, J gene, V gene, CDR3 DNA, CDR3 protein. D genes are given only for firm matches. The listing skips clone size in some rows; elsewhere it reads once, few, many or a size class.

>many|TRBD2|TRBJ2-5|TRBV5-8
TGTGCCAGCTCACCCGGGACTATGAAAGAGACCCAGTACTTC
CASSPGTMKETQYF
>-|-|TRBJ1-2|TRBV6-2/TRBV6-3
TGTGCCAGCAGCCCCGGACAGAAGAGAACCTTC
CASSPGQKRTF
>many|-|TRBJ1-2|TRBV27
TGTGCCAGCAGTTCCCAACGGGGCTATGGCTACACCTTC
CASSSQRGYGYTF
>-|-|TRBJ1-3|TRBV7-9
TGTGCCTGCAGCACCGGGACCCTTGGAAACACCATATATTTT
CACSTGTLGNTIYF
>many|-|TRBJ1-1|TRBV19
TGTGCCAGTATCCCGGGGCGAGGTGAAGCTTTCTTT
CASIPGRGEAFF
>-|-|TRBJ1-1|TRBV6-1
TGTGCCAGCAGCAACATACAGCAGATCACTGAAGCTTTCTTT
CASSNIQQITEAFF
>many|TRBD1|TRBJ1-2|TRBV4-1
TGCGCCAGCAGCCAAGGCAGGGGGCAGATAAACGGCTACACCTTC
CASSQGRGQINGYTF
>many|TRBD1|TRBJ2-7|TRBV28
TGTGCCAGCAGTACCCCCGACTTTGGACAGGGGTCCTACGAGCAGTACTTC
CASSTPDFGQGSYEQYF
>many|-|TRBJ2-7|TRBV12-3/TRBV12-4
TGTGCCAGCACTTTAGGGGACCCCTACGAGCAGTACTTC
CASTLGDPYEQYF
>many|-|TRBJ1-1|TRBV6-5
TGTGCCAGCCATAACCCGCAGAGCATGAACACTGAAGCTTTCTTT
CASHNPQSMNTEAFF